These 32 T cell receptor beta chains originate from one sample sequenced in a study of response to subunit inactivated influenza vaccine. TCRdb fed the RT-PCR reads into MiXCR, producing one record per CDR3 protein. The table has hundreds of thousands of distinct CDR3 sequences, 7.6% seen once. Specimen: PBMCs from blood, collected around 25 months after vaccination. Every receptor here comes from a man in his fifties or sixties who received an inactivated influenza vaccine.

Comment on this clonotype: This sequence may be a read error, since a much larger clone differs from it by one base. The rearrangement uses TRBV10-3 and TRBJ2-3, with D tentatively TRBD2 (5 bases). V was clipped by 5 bases and J by 5 bases, with 20 bases between them. Germline lookup yields CDR1 ENHRY and CDR2 SYGVKD. The CDR3 is 16 residues long. CDR3 residues: CAISPNGPAAQDTQYF. The CDR3 coding sequence is TGTGCCATCAGTCCCAATGGACCAGCGGCACAAGATACGCAGTATTTT.

This clonotype was recorded at least ten times. The chain couples TRBV5-1 to TRBJ2-5; D is ambiguous. CDR3 size: 15 residues. The V end lost 0 bases, the J end lost 4 bases, and 13 bases lay between the germline ends. Germline CDR1 SGHRS, CDR2 YFSETQ. CDR3: CASSLALASLETQYF. CDR3 nucleotides: TGCGCCAGCAGCTTGGCCCTGGCTAGTCTAGAGACCCAGTACTTC.

This chain uses TRBV6-5 with TRBJ2-5; TRBD1 matches 11 bases. The V segment lost 1 base and the J segment 4 bases; nucleotides outside the gene matches: 8. The V gene's germline CDR1 is MNHEY and CDR2 SVGAGI. The CDR3 loop spans 17 amino acids. The CDR3 sequence is CASSYFLMDRGPETQYF. DNA for the CDR3: TGTGCCAGCAGTTACTTTCTTATGGACAGGGGGCCAGAGACCCAGTACTTC.

This clonotype has a handful of counts. The V gene is TRBV5-1, the J gene TRBJ2-5; D might be TRBD1 (6 bases). Germline assignment: CDR1 SGHRS and CDR2 YFSETQ. V lost 1 base and J lost 1, with 11 bases in between. This CDR3 region has 15 residues. Written as DNA, the CDR3 is TGCGCCAGCAGCTTGCAGGGGAGCCTCCAAGAGACCCAGTACTTC. This translates into CASSLQGSLQETQYF.

This clonotype was detected only a few times. The rearrangement links TRBV5-5 to TRBJ1-1; D remains unclear. V lost 1 base and J 1 base, leaving 11 bases between the germline ends. Looked up from germline, CDR1 is SGHKS and CDR2 is YYEKEE (reference sequence). CDR3 length equals 15 residues. The CDR3 loop is CASSLSSTGNTEAFF. Here the CDR3 DNA reads TGTGCCAGCAGCTTGAGTAGTACGGGGAACACTGAAGCTTTCTTT. Full variable domain (outside the CDR3, taken from reference TRBV5-5 and TRBJ1-1): DAGVTQSPTHLIKTRGQQVTLRCSPISGHKSVSWYQQVLGQGPQFIFQYYEKEERGRGNFPDRFSARQFPNYSSELNVNALLLGDSALYLCASSLSSTGNTEAFFGQGTRLTVV.

The V call is TRBV4-1, the J call TRBJ2-6; TRBD1 matches at 11 bases. The V gene's germline CDR1 is MGHRA and CDR2 YSYEKL. The CDR3 consists of 19 residues. Germline trimming cut 6 bases from V and 1 base from J; bases unmatched to any gene: 11. The CDR3 region has the DNA TGCGCCAGCAGACTTTTTGCCGGGACAGGGGGGTCTGGGGCCAACGTCCTGACTTTC. Amino acids: CASRLFAGTGGSGANVLTF.

The chain uses TRBV7-9 and TRBJ2-3; 8 bases are shared with TRBD2. Unmatched junction bases numbered 7, after V lost 5 bases and J lost 3 bases. CDR1 and CDR2 (germline): SEHNR, FQNEAQ (reference sequence). There are 15 residues in the CDR3. The CDR3 reads CASSPGLAATDTQYF. As DNA, the CDR3 is TGTGCCAGCAGCCCCGGACTAGCAGCAACAGATACGCAGTATTTT.

This clonotype was observed at least ten times. The chain combines TRBV11-2 with TRBJ2-7; weak D call: TRBD2 (5 bases). Trimming took 7 bases from V and 5 from J, leaving 18 bases between them. CDR3 size: 14 residues. The germline CDR1 and CDR2 sequences are SGHAT and FQNNGV. The CDR3 reads CASKIVAPVDEQYF. The DNA of the CDR3 is TGTGCCAGCAAAATCGTAGCGCCCGTGGACGAGCAGTACTTC.

This clonotype came up many times. The V gene is TRBV5-1, the J gene TRBJ2-1, with 8 bases that match TRBD1. Germline V gives CDR1 SGHRS, CDR2 YFSETQ. V gave up 4 bases and J gave up 6 bases; unmatched junction bases: 9. This CDR3 comprises 15 residues. CDR3 coding DNA: TGCGCCAGCAGCACCAGGACAGGGTTTGGCAATGAGCAGTTCTTC. As protein: CASSTRTGFGNEQFF.

The V and J genes are TRBV6-5 and TRBJ2-1; possible D gene TRBD1, 5 bases. The V and J ends lost 2 bases and 3 bases respectively, with 8 bases between them. The CDR3 is 14 residues long. Germline-derived CDR1 and CDR2 are MNHEY and SVGAGI. The CDR3 nucleotides read TGTGCCAGCAGTTACACGCAGGGCTACAATGAGCAGTTCTTC. This encodes CASSYTQGYNEQFF.

CDR3 sequence reads: CASSNGGSYEQYF. CDR3 bases: TGTGCCAGCAGTAACGGTGGGTCCTACGAGCAGTACTTC. The V and J genes are TRBV27 and TRBJ2-7; D unclear. The CDR3 spans 13 residues. V was trimmed by 5 bases and J by 1 base, leaving 9 bases between them. Looked up from germline, CDR1 is MNHEY and CDR2 is SMNVEV (reference sequence).

This clonotype was counted between two and nine times. This rearrangement joins TRBV6-1 to TRBJ1-5; 9 bases are a match to TRBD1. Per germline, CDR1 MNHNS and CDR2 SASEGT. Trimming took 2 bases from V and 5 from J; bases not matched to a gene: 4. The CDR3 is 15 amino acids. The CDR3 nucleotides read TGTGCCAGCAGTGAACGCCGGGACAGGGATCAGCCCCAGCATTTT. It yields the protein CASSERRDRDQPQHF.

This clonotype showed up many times. The chain uses TRBV14 and TRBJ2-1; 7 bases fit TRBD1. The length of the CDR3 is 19 residues. The ends lost 2 bases at V and 0 bases at J; junction bases unmatched: 13. The germline V gene encodes CDR1 SGHDN and CDR2 FVKESK. In nucleotides, the CDR3 is TGTGCCAGCAGCCAAAAAGGCCCCCCGGGACAGCGCTCCTACAATGAGCAGTTCTTC. Protein sequence: CASSQKGPPGQRSYNEQFF.

The chain couples TRBV5-1 to TRBJ2-3; D is undetermined. CDR3 size: 13 residues. CDR1 is SGHRS, CDR2 YFSETQ, per germline. Trimming took 5 bases from V and 2 from J, leaving 9 bases between them. The CDR3 spells CASRPAHTDTQYF. Here the CDR3 DNA reads TGCGCCAGCAGACCGGCACACACAGATACGCAGTATTTT.

This clonotype occurred many times. The chain uses TRBV10-2 and TRBJ1-6; no reliable D call. This CDR3 is 13 amino acids long. Germline CDR1 is WSHSY and CDR2 is SAAADI. Trimming took 4 bases from V and 5 from J, leaving 6 bases between them. CDR3 region: CASSGTNNSPLHF. The CDR3 region has the DNA TGCGCCAGCAGTGGGACGAATAATTCACCCCTCCACTTT.

At least ten counts were recorded for this clonotype. The chain combines TRBV20-1 with TRBJ1-1; D may be TRBD1 (6 bases). V was cut by 6 bases and J by 2 bases, with 16 bases left in between. Germline V gene lookup returns CDR1 DFQATT and CDR2 SNEGSKA (reference sequence). CDR3 length equals 14 residues. CDR3 DNA sequence: TGCAGTGCCAGGAAGGACAGTGTAAACACTGAAGCTTTCTTT. Residues: CSARKDSVNTEAFF.

This clonotype was seen only a few times. The V call is TRBV20-1, the J call TRBJ2-7, with D perhaps being TRBD1 or TRBD2 (5 bases each). CDR3 length: 15 amino acids. Trimming shortened V by 1 base and J by 3 bases, and 16 bases separated the two germline ends. Germline CDR1 and CDR2: DFQATT and SNEGSKA (reference sequence). The CDR3 is CSARVGEHGLYEQYF. CDR3 nucleotides: TGCAGTGCTAGAGTGGGGGAGCACGGCCTCTACGAGCAGTACTTC.

This clonotype was recorded a few times. The V and J genes are TRBV11-2 and TRBJ2-7, with D possibly matching TRBD1 (6 bases). Trimming pared 6 bases from V and 5 bases from J, leaving 14 bases between. Germline CDR1 reads SGHAT; CDR2 reads FQNNGV. This CDR3 comprises 13 residues. The CDR3 sequence is CASRETGIHEQYF. The CDR3 coding sequence is TGTGCCAGCAGGGAAACAGGGATCCACGAGCAGTACTTC.

V and J are TRBV5-5 and TRBJ2-7; no clear D. The CDR3 sequence is 14 residues long. V lost 4 bases and J lost 2, with 13 bases in between. CDR1 is SGHKS, CDR2 YYEKEE, per germline (reference sequence). The CDR3 loop is CASSPRLGTYEQYF. The DNA of the CDR3 is TGTGCCAGCAGCCCCCGACTGGGTACCTACGAGCAGTACTTC.

As for this clonotype: This clone may be a read error of a much larger clone one base away. V is TRBV12-3 or TRBV12-4 and J is TRBJ1-1; D remains unclear. With 7 bases removed from V and 5 bases from J, the gap between germline ends came to 11 bases. This CDR3 has 12 residues. This chain's CDR3 is CASTPLGTEAFF. The CDR3 bases are TGTGCCAGCACTCCCTTAGGTACTGAAGCTTTCTTT.

This clonotype turned up a few times. The CDR3 here is CASSRDTRYEQYF. The CDR3 nucleotides read TGTGCCAGCTCACGGGACACCCGCTACGAGCAGTACTTC. The V gene is TRBV18, the J gene TRBJ2-7; possibly TRBD1 for D (6 bases). Germline CDR1 and CDR2: KGHSH and LQKENI. CDR3 length equals 13 residues. Deletions cut 4 bases from V and 3 bases from J, with 10 bases between.

The chain combines TRBV11-3 with TRBJ2-1; no clear D gene. Germline-derived CDR1 and CDR2 are SGHNT and YENEEA. This CDR3 is built from 13 residues. V was pared by 1 base and J by 10 bases, with 11 bases between. The CDR3 nucleotides are TGTGCCAGCAGCTTAGGCCCCCCGGCGGAGCAGTTCTTC. Amino acid sequence: CASSLGPPAEQFF.

The V and J genes are TRBV20-1 and TRBJ2-3; D is ambiguous. This CDR3 spans 10 amino acids. V lost 4 bases to trimming and J lost 3 bases, with 2 bases between them. Germline-derived CDR1 and CDR2 are DFQATT and SNEGSKA (reference sequence). As DNA, the CDR3 is TGCAGTGCTATGACAGATACGCAGTATTTT. Translating it yields CSAMTDTQYF.

This clonotype was seen a few times. The chain carries TRBV7-2 and TRBJ2-7; 7 positions match TRBD2. The germline V gene has CDR1 SGHTA and CDR2 FQGNSA. V lost 5 bases, J lost 2 bases, and 15 bases stayed unmatched. The length of the CDR3 is 17 residues. In nucleotides, the CDR3 is TGTGCCAGCAGCCCACTGGCGGGGGTCCAGCCTCCCTACGAGCAGTACTTC. This translates into CASSPLAGVQPPYEQYF.

The chain employs TRBV7-2 and TRBJ2-1, with 7 bases fitting TRBD1. Per germline, CDR1 SGHTA and CDR2 FQGNSA. The CDR3 runs to 16 residues. V lost 0 bases to trimming and J lost 2 bases; unmatched junction nucleotides: 4. The CDR3 sequence: CASSLAGRGTYNEQFF. CDR3 nucleotide sequence: TGTGCCAGCAGCTTAGCAGGCAGGGGGACCTACAATGAGCAGTTCTTC.

This clonotype was detected a few times. This chain connects TRBV20-1 to TRBJ2-1, with 15 nucleotides matching TRBD2. This CDR3 has 14 amino acids. CDR1 and CDR2 (germline): DFQATT, SNEGSKA (reference sequence). Unmatched junction bases numbered 6, after V lost 6 bases and J lost 9 bases. The CDR3 DNA reads TGCAGTGCCCTCGGACTAGCGGGAGGGGTTGAGCAGTTCTTC. Its protein is CSALGLAGGVEQFF.

This clonotype was seen a handful of times. The chain has TRBV10-3 and TRBJ1-6; D call uncertain. CDR3 length: 14 amino acids. CDR1 ENHRY and CDR2 SYGVKD come from the germline V gene. V was trimmed by 6 bases and J by 5 bases, leaving 11 bases between them. The CDR3 DNA is TGTGCCATCAGGTTTTCTACAGATAATTCACCCCTCCACTTT. Translated, it gives CAIRFSTDNSPLHF.

This clonotype was seen ten or more times. This rearrangement joins TRBV5-1 to TRBJ2-1; no clear D gene. Germline lookup yields CDR1 SGHRS and CDR2 YFSETQ. Trimming took off 0 bases at V and 6 bases at J, with 7 bases between the two ends. This CDR3 region has 13 residues. The CDR3 sequence is CASSLAASNEQFF. DNA of the CDR3: TGCGCCAGCAGCTTGGCCGCTAGCAATGAGCAGTTCTTC.

This chain connects TRBV6-1 to TRBJ1-6; 10 bases fit TRBD1. Germline-derived CDR1 and CDR2 are MNHNS and SASEGT. The junction had 6 bases not matched to a gene; V was cut back by 6 bases and J by 4 bases. CDR3 length: 16 amino acids. The CDR3 DNA sequence: TGTGCCAGCAGCGACAGGGGGCGATCGTATAATTCACCCCTCCACTTT. Residues: CASSDRGRSYNSPLHF.

This clonotype was found a few times. V and J are TRBV20-1 and TRBJ2-5; 10 bases fit TRBD2. V dropped 2 bases and J dropped 4; count of bases not matched to a gene: 4. The CDR3 runs to 14 residues. CDR1 DFQATT and CDR2 SNEGSKA come from the germline V gene (reference sequence). CDR3 residues: CSARSRLAGETQYF. The CDR3 DNA reads TGCAGTGCTAGATCGCGACTAGCGGGAGAGACCCAGTACTTC.

The chain has TRBV24-1 and TRBJ2-3; 8 bases match TRBD2. Trimming cost V 5 bases and J 3 bases; bases outside gene matches: 9. Germline V gives CDR1 KGHDR, CDR2 SFDVKD. This CDR3 is 16 amino acids long. CDR3 DNA: TGTGCCACCAGTGTCGGTACGGGAGGGGGGACAGATACGCAGTATTTT. Its protein is CATSVGTGGGTDTQYF.

A few counts support this clonotype. The V call is TRBV20-1, the J call TRBJ1-2; D unresolved. The germline V gene has CDR1 DFQATT and CDR2 SNEGSKA (reference sequence). This CDR3 region has 12 residues. V gave up 6 bases and J gave up 1 base, with 9 bases separating them. Here the CDR3 reads CSAADGNYGYTF. The CDR3 bases are TGCAGTGCCGCGGACGGTAACTATGGCTACACCTTC.